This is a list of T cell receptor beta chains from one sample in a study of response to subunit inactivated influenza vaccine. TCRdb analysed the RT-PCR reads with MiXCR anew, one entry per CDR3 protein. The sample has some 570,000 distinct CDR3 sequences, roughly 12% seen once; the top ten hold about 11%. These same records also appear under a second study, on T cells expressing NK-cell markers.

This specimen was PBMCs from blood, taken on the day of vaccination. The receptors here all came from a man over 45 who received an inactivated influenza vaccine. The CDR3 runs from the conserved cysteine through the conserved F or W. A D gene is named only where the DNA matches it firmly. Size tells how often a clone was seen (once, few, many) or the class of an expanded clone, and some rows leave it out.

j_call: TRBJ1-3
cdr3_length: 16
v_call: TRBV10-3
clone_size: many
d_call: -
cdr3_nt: TGTGCCATCAGTGAGTCGGGGCCCAGCTCTGGAAACACCATATATTTT
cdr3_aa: CAISESGPSSGNTIYF

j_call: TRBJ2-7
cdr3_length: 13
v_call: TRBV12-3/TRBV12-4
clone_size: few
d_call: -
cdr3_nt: TGTGCCAGCAGTCAAGGGGATACCTACGAGCAGTACTTC
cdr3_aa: CASSQGDTYEQYF

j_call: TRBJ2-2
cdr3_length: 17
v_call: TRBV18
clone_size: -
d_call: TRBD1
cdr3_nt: TGTGCCAGCTCAGCTCAAAAGGGGGCGATTCCAACCGGGGAGCTGTTTTTT
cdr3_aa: CASSAQKGAIPTGELFF

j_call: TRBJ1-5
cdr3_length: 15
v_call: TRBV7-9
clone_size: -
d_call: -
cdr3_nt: TGTGCCAGCAGCTTAGGGACAAGGGGCAATCAGCCCCAGCATTTT
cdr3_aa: CASSLGTRGNQPQHF

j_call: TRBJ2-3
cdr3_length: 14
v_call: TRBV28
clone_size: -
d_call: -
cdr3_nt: TGTGCCAGCAGTTTTACACAACCCACAGATACGCAGTATTTT
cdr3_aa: CASSFTQPTDTQYF

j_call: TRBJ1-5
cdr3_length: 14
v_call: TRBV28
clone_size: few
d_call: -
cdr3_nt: TGTGCCAGCAGCTCCCGACACCCAAATCAGCCCCAGCATTTT
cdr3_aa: CASSSRHPNQPQHF

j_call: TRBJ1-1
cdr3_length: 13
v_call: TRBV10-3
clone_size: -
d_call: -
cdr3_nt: TGTGCCATCAGGGGGGAGGTGGGCACTGAAGCTTTCTTT
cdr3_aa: CAIRGEVGTEAFF

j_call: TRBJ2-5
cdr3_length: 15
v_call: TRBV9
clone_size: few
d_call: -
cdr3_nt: TGTGCCAGCAGCCCGGGAACTAGGGAACAAGAGACCCAGTACTTC
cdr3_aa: CASSPGTREQETQYF

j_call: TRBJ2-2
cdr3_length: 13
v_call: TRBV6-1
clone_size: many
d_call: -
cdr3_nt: TGTGCCAGCATATTACACAACGCCGGGGAGCTGTTTTTT
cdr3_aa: CASILHNAGELFF

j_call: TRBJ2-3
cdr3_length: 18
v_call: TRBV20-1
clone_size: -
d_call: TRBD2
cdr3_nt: TGCAGTGCCCGGGGGGTTACTAGCGGGAGGGCGTACACAGATACGCAGTATTTT
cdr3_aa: CSARGVTSGRAYTDTQYF

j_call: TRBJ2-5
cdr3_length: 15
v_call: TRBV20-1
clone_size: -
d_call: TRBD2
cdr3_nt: TGCAGTGCTCCTCCCTCGCGGGGGGGGCAAGAGACCCAGTACTTC
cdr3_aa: CSAPPSRGGQETQYF

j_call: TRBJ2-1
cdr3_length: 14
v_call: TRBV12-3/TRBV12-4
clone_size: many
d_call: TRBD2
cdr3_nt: TGTGCCAGCAGTACTGGCTTAGCGGGCGATGAGCAGTTCTTC
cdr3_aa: CASSTGLAGDEQFF

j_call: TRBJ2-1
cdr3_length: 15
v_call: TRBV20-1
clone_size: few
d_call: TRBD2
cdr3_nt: TGCAGTGCTAGAGTGTTTAGCGGGGGGGCTGCTGAGCAGTTCTTC
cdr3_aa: CSARVFSGGAAEQFF

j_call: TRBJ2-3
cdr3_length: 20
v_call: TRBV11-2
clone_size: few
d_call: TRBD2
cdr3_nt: TGTGCCAGCAGCTTAGTAGGCCTAGCGGGAGGGAGTTTGACGGCTTATACGCAGTATTTT
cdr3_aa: CASSLVGLAGGSLTAYTQYF

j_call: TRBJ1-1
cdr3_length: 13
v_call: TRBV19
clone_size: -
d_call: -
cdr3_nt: TGTGCCAGTGGTGAGTATGCAGACACTGAAGCTTTCTTT
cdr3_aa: CASGEYADTEAFF

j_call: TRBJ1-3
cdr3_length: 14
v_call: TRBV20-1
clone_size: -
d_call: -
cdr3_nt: TGCAGTGCTATCGGTATTCGCTCTGGAAACACCATATATTTT
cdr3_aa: CSAIGIRSGNTIYF

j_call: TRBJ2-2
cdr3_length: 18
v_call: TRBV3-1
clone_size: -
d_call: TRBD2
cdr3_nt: TGTGCCAGCAGCCAAGAACGGCTAGCGGGGGGGGGCACCGGGGAGCTGTTTTTT
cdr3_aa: CASSQERLAGGGTGELFF

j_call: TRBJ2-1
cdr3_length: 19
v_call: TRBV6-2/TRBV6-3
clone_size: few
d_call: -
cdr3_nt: TGTGCCAGCAGTTCCCCCAATCGACTTACAGGGCCCCCCTACAATGAGCAGTTCTTC
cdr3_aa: CASSSPNRLTGPPYNEQFF

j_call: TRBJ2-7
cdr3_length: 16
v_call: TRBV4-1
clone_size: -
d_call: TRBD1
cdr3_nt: TGCGCCAGCAGCCAGGGTCCGGGACAGCGACCTCAAGGGGAGTACTTC
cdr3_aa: CASSQGPGQRPQGEYF

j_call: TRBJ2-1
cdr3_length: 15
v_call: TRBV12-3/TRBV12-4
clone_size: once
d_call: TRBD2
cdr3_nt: TGTGCCAGCAGTTGGGCACTAGCGGGGAACAATGAGCAGTTCTTC
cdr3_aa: CASSWALAGNNEQFF

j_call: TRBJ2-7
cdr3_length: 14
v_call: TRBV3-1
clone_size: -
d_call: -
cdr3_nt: TGTGCCAGCAGCCCGAGGGACGCTTCCTACGAGCAGTACTTC
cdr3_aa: CASSPRDASYEQYF

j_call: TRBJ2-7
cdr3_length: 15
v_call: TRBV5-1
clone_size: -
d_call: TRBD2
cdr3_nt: TGCGCCAGCAGCGCCAGGACTAGCGGGAGGACTGAGCAGTACTTC
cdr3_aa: CASSARTSGRTEQYF

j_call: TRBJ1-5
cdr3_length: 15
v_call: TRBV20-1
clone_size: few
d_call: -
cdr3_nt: TGCAGTGCTTTGGGGGAGGTCTATAGCAATCAGCCCCAGCATTTT
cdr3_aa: CSALGEVYSNQPQHF

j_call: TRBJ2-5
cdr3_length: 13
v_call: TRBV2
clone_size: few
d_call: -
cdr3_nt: TGTGCCAGCAGTGTTTCCCTAGTAGAGACCCAGTACTTC
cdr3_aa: CASSVSLVETQYF

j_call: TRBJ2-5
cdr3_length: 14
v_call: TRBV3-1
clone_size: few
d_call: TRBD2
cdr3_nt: TGTGCCAGCAGCCAAGGGACTAGTACTGAGACCCAGTACTTC
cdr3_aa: CASSQGTSTETQYF

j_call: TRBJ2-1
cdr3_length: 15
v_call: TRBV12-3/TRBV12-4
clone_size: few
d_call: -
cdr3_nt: TGTGCCAGCAGTTTTCGGGACTCTCCCAGGGATGAGCAGTTCTTC
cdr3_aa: CASSFRDSPRDEQFF

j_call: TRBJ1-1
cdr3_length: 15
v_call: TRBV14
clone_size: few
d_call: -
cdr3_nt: TGTGCCAGCAGCCAAGCCGGGGCCCTGAACACTGAAGCTTTCTTT
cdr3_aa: CASSQAGALNTEAFF

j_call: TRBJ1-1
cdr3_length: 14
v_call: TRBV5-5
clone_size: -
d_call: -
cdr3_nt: TGTGCCAGCCAATACTCCGGGGCCGACAAGGTAGCTTTCTTT
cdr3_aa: CASQYSGADKVAFF

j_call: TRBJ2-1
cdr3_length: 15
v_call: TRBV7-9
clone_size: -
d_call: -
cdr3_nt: TGTGCCAGCAGCTTATACGGCGGCGGGGACAATGAGCAGTTCTTC
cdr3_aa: CASSLYGGGDNEQFF

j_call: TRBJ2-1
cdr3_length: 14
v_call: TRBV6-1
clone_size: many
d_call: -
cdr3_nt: TGTGCCAGCAGTCCGGCGCTGTTTGGGAATGAGCAGTTCTTC
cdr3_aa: CASSPALFGNEQFF